These 5 T cell receptor beta chains were all obtained from the same sample, sequenced in a study of T-cell reconstitution after alpha-beta-depleted transplantation in children (dated by TCRdb to the mid-2010s). The sample's treatment or condition label is to be understood as: allogeneic hematopoietic cell transplantation with graft depleted of TCRalphabeta T cells and CD19 B cells. The library was made by PCR. Instrument on record: Illumina HiSeq 2500. To normalize quantification of the TCRbeta repertoire, the TCR libraries were built with molecular barcoding that relied on unique molecular identifiers. The public sequencing data were trimmed at Q25 with fastp and processed into clonotypes with MiXCR by TCRdb, which kept only in-frame beta chains. Rows merge per CDR3 protein into single entries with the most common DNA and genes. This sample holds about 1,000,000 distinct CDR3 sequences; about 29% were observed only once. The leading ten clones occupy over 25% of the sample.

The source material was PBMCs, mostly from graft donor cells, sampled 360 days after TCRalphabeta/CD19-depleted stem cell transplant. Receptors originate from a boy in the first two years of life who had a stem cell transplant for SCID, so the T cells may come from the graft donor.

V is TRBV4-1 and J is TRBJ2-7, with D perhaps TRBD2 (6 bases). The CDR3 consists of 16 residues. Germline CDR1 is MGHRA and CDR2 is YSYEKL. V was trimmed by 0 bases and J by 5 bases, leaving 17 bases between them. The chain's CDR3 is CASSQDGGQGGHEQYF. CDR3 sequence (DNA): TGCGCCAGCAGCCAAGACGGCGGGCAGGGAGGTCACGAGCAGTACTTC.

The table lists this clonotype with a few counts. The chain couples TRBV2 to TRBJ2-7, with D perhaps matching TRBD2 (6 bases). V lost 8 bases, J lost 3 bases, and 11 bases lay in between. Germline-derived CDR1 and CDR2 are SNHLY and FYNNEI. CDR3 length equals 12 residues. CDR3 sequence: CASGLANYEQYF. The CDR3 nucleotides are TGTGCCAGCGGGCTAGCGAACTACGAGCAGTACTTC.

V gene TRBV7-2 combines with J gene TRBJ2-3, with 12 bases aligning to TRBD2. V was pared by 5 bases and J by 5 bases, with 5 bases of the junction left unmatched. CDR1 and CDR2 (germline): SGHTA, FQGNSA. The CDR3 covers 15 residues. The CDR3 nucleotides are TGTGCCAGCAGCCATACTAGCGGGGGGATAGATACGCAGTATTTT. Translation: CASSHTSGGIDTQYF.

J is TRBJ1-4 and V is TRBV25-1, with D unclear. This CDR3 comprises 17 residues. Germline V CDR1 and CDR2: MGHDK, SYGVNS. Trimming took 0 bases from V and 0 from J, leaving 11 bases between them. CDR3 loop: CASSEYTNRATNEKLFF. The CDR3 DNA is TGTGCCAGCAGTGAATACACGAACAGAGCAACTAATGAAAAACTGTTTTTT.

The V gene is TRBV12-3 or TRBV12-4, the J gene TRBJ2-7; 7 bases are a match to TRBD1. CDR3 size: 15 residues. After removal of 6 bases from V and 3 bases from J, the junction contained 11 bases not matched to a gene. This CDR3 reads CASSPVPTGIYEQYF. In nucleotides, the CDR3 is TGTGCCAGCAGCCCCGTCCCGACAGGGATCTACGAGCAGTACTTC.